These 31 T cell receptor beta chains came from one sample sequenced in a study of T cells in Graves' hyperthyroidism and ophthalmopathy. The source material, RNA transcripts, was used to amplify TCR beta CDR3 regions. The HTBI primer set was used in a first-round RT-PCR of the TCR CDR3. In TCRdb, the multiplex PCR reads were re-called with MiXCR into one record per CDR3 protein. The table includes 370,000 or so distinct CDR3 sequences, about 13% detected once. Sequenced sample: blood. Receptor source: a man between 25 and 39 years old with Graves' hyperthyroidism that later progressed to Graves' ophthalmopathy.

In its sample, this clonotype was seen many times. This sequence joins TRBV20-1 and TRBJ2-7, with 10 nucleotides matching TRBD1. The CDR3 extends over 15 amino acids. Germline V gene lookup returns CDR1 DFQATT and CDR2 SNEGSKA (reference sequence). V was pared by 0 bases and J by 3 bases, with 5 bases of the junction left unmatched. The CDR3 DNA reads TGCAGTGCTAGAGACTCGGACAGGGGGGGCTACGAGCAGTACTTC. Translation gives CSARDSDRGGYEQYF.

A word on this clonotype: This could be a read error, since a much larger clone is one nucleotide away. This chain links TRBV7-9 with TRBJ1-6; no clear D. The CDR3 sequence is 14 residues long. Germline V gives CDR1 SEHNR, CDR2 FQNEAQ (reference sequence). CDR3 sequence reads: CASSSIGRDSPPHF. CDR3 nucleotide sequence: TGTGCCAGCAGCTCCATCGGGAGAGACTCACCCCCCCACTTT.

In its sample, this clonotype was seen a few times. The V call is TRBV20-1, the J call TRBJ2-7; 8 bases are shared with TRBD1. The CDR3 has 13 residues. Looked up from germline, CDR1 is DFQATT and CDR2 is SNEGSKA (reference sequence). Trimming at V came to 7 bases and at J to 2 bases, leaving 7 bases not matched to a gene. This CDR3 reads CSVRTGLTYEQYF. Written as DNA, the CDR3 is TGCAGTGTTCGGACAGGGTTAACCTACGAGCAGTACTTC.

This clonotype was seen repeatedly, ten times or more. The V gene is TRBV28, the J gene TRBJ2-7; 9 bases are shared with TRBD2. Trimming removed 3 bases from V and 5 bases from J; junction bases left unmatched: 8. The germline CDR1 and CDR2 sequences are MDHEN and SYDVKM. The length of the CDR3 is 15 residues. The CDR3 DNA sequence: TGTGCCAGCAGTTTTGGAGCGGGGGGCCACCACGAGCAGTACTTC. Translation: CASSFGAGGHHEQYF.

This clonotype was counted many times. The chain uses TRBV11-3 and TRBJ2-7; D call uncertain. Germline V gene data show CDR1 as SGHNT and CDR2 as YENEEA. V gave up 5 bases and J gave up 4 bases, with 12 bases separating them. This CDR3 is 13 amino acids long. CDR3 region: CASSAAGAYEQYF. The DNA for the CDR3 is TGTGCCAGCAGCGCAGCAGGTGCTTACGAGCAGTACTTC.

This clonotype was observed many times. The J gene is TRBJ1-2, the V gene TRBV10-3, with D uncertain. CDR1 ENHRY and CDR2 SYGVKD come from the germline V gene. This CDR3 is 11 amino acids long. V was cut by 8 bases and J by 3 bases, with 7 bases left in between. The CDR3 loop reads CAIATDYGYTF. The DNA for the CDR3 is TGTGCCATCGCGACGGACTATGGCTACACCTTC.

V usage is TRBV11-2 and J usage is TRBJ2-7; no clear D. Germline V CDR1 and CDR2: SGHAT, FQNNGV. The V end lost 5 bases, the J end lost 4 bases, and 6 bases lay between the germline ends. The CDR3 length is 11 residues. CDR3 protein: CASSTYYEQYF. The CDR3 nucleotides are TGTGCCAGCAGCACCTATTACGAGCAGTACTTC. The complete variable domain, with remaining parts taken from reference TRBV11-2 and TRBJ2-7, reads EAGVAQSPRYKIIEKRQSVAFWCNPISGHATLYWYQQILGQGPKLLIQFQNNGVVDDSQLPKDRFSAERLKGVDSTLKIQPAKLEDSAVYLCASSTYYEQYFGPGTRLTVT.

At least ten counts were recorded for this clonotype. The chain couples TRBV15 to TRBJ2-2, with a possible D match to TRBD1 (6 bases). The CDR3 length is 16 residues. V lost 5 bases and J lost 4, with 17 bases in between. The germline V gene encodes CDR1 LNHNV and CDR2 YYDKDF (reference sequence). The CDR3 DNA is TGTGCCACCAGCGGAGGATATGACAGGACCACCGGGGAGCTGTTTTTT. Translated, it gives CATSGGYDRTTGELFF.

This clonotype came up a few times. The gene calls are TRBV4-2 and TRBJ1-5; D gene ambiguous. V lost 0 bases and J 0 bases, leaving 6 bases between the germline ends. CDR1 is LGHNA and CDR2 is YNFKEQ in the germline V gene. The CDR3 runs 15 residues. CDR3 bases: TGTGCCAGCAGCCAAGATGGAAGTAGCAATCAGCCCCAGCATTTT. Encoded protein: CASSQDGSSNQPQHF.

This clonotype was picked up a small number of times. The chain links TRBV6-1 to TRBJ1-1; D might be TRBD1 (6 bases). V was shortened by 3 bases and J by 5 bases, with 10 bases between the two germline ends. Germline V gives CDR1 MNHNS, CDR2 SASEGT. The CDR3 is made up of 13 amino acids. The CDR3 region is CASSDGGRTEAFF. The CDR3 DNA reads TGTGCCAGCAGTGACGGGGGGCGGACTGAAGCTTTCTTT.

This chain connects TRBV10-3 to TRBJ2-6, with TRBD1 matching over 7 bases. V lost 6 bases, J lost 1 base, and 6 bases stayed unmatched. CDR1 ENHRY and CDR2 SYGVKD come from the germline V gene. The CDR3 covers 16 residues. CDR3 amino acids: CAISDRVTSGANVLTF. The CDR3, as DNA: TGTGCCATCAGCGACAGGGTGACATCTGGGGCCAACGTCCTGACTTTC.

This clonotype was seen at least ten times. The V gene is TRBV6-4, the J gene TRBJ2-3, with 10 bases lining up with TRBD1. This CDR3 has 16 residues. Germline V CDR1 and CDR2: MRHNA, SNTAGT. V was pared by 4 bases and J by 2 bases, with 6 bases of the junction left unmatched. CDR3 nucleotide sequence: TGTGCCAGCAGTGCGACAGGGGGCGCCCACACAGATACGCAGTATTTT. This encodes CASSATGGAHTDTQYF.

This clonotype was seen ten or more times. The gene calls are TRBV2 and TRBJ2-7; 10 positions agree with TRBD1. The CDR3 length is 14 residues. Trimming removed 6 bases from V and 2 bases from J; junction bases left unmatched: 4. CDR1 and CDR2 from the germline V gene are SNHLY and FYNNEI. The CDR3 coding sequence is TGTGCCAGCAGGAGGACAGGGGGGGCCTACGAGCAGTACTTC. Encoded protein: CASRRTGGAYEQYF. The whole variable domain, remainder taken from reference TRBV2 and TRBJ2-7, is EPEVTQTPSHQVTQMGQEVILRCVPISNHLYFYWYRQILGQKVEFLVSFYNNEISEKSEIFDDQFSVERPDGSNFTLKIRSTKLEDSAMYFCASRRTGGAYEQYFGPGTRLTVT.

This clonotype turned up a few times. The J gene is TRBJ1-2, the V gene TRBV7-9; TRBD1 aligns across 9 bases. CDR1 and CDR2 (germline): SEHNR, FQNEAQ (reference sequence). The J segment lost 8 bases and the V segment lost 5 bases, leaving 9 bases of the junction unmatched. This CDR3 has 14 residues. The CDR3: CASSLDRGVEGYTF. CDR3 coding DNA: TGTGCCAGCAGCCTAGACAGGGGGGTCGAGGGCTACACCTTC.

The chain joins TRBV7-2 to TRBJ1-2; maybe TRBD1 (5 bases). CDR3 size: 17 residues. Looked up from germline, CDR1 is SGHTA and CDR2 is FQGNSA. Trimming took 7 bases from V and 4 from J, leaving 25 bases between them. The CDR3 sequence is CASTPRPSFSGGYGYTF. For the CDR3, the DNA is TGTGCCAGCACCCCCCGGCCCTCTTTCTCGGGGGGCTATGGCTACACCTTC.

Ten or more counts support this clonotype. The V call is TRBV11-3, the J call TRBJ2-3; D assignment may be TRBD1 or TRBD2 (5 bases each). Germline assignment: CDR1 SGHNT and CDR2 YENEEA. V was clipped by 0 bases and J by 0 bases, with 13 bases between them. This CDR3 has 17 residues. CDR3 protein: CASSLDLGDRSTDTQYF. The CDR3 coding sequence is TGTGCCAGCAGCTTAGATCTGGGGGACCGGAGCACAGATACGCAGTATTTT.

This clonotype was seen at least ten times. V is TRBV7-9 and J is TRBJ1-5; D perhaps matches TRBD1 (6 bases). Germline CDR1 is SEHNR and CDR2 is FQNEAQ (reference sequence). The CDR3 covers 15 residues. With 5 bases removed from V and 1 base from J, the gap between germline ends came to 12 bases. CDR3 sequence (DNA): TGTGCCAGCAGCAAGGACAGTAGAAGCAATCAGCCCCAGCATTTT. Amino acids: CASSKDSRSNQPQHF.

This clonotype appeared a few times. The CDR3 loop is CASSSRTGGTGELFF. The CDR3 nucleotides are TGTGCCAGCAGTTCAAGGACGGGGGGGACCGGGGAGCTGTTTTTT. The J gene is TRBJ2-2, the V gene TRBV28; 8 bases map to TRBD2. Germline V gene data show CDR1 as MDHEN and CDR2 as SYDVKM. V was pared by 4 bases and J by 5 bases, with 6 bases of the junction left unmatched. The CDR3 runs 15 residues.

This chain uses TRBV9 with TRBJ2-2; 12 positions match TRBD2. The CDR3 spans 17 residues. Per the germline V gene, CDR1 is SGDLS and CDR2 is YYNGEE. J was trimmed by 6 bases and V by 3 bases; bases with no gene match: 9. The CDR3 DNA sequence: TGTGCCAGCAGCGGGCGTAGGGGACTAGCGGGTCCCGGGGAGCTGTTTTTT. Residues: CASSGRRGLAGPGELFF.

In its sample, this clonotype was seen many times. CDR3 in DNA: TGTGCCAGCAGTTTCGAATCCGGGGAGCTGTTTTTT. As protein: CASSFESGELFF. The chain couples TRBV2 to TRBJ2-2; D gene unclear. V lost 5 bases and J lost 6, with 7 bases in between. Germline CDR1 is SNHLY and CDR2 is FYNNEI. The CDR3 has 12 residues.

Only a few counts were recorded for this clonotype. The chain is built from TRBV4-1 and TRBJ1-4; 12 bases agree with TRBD1. This CDR3 has 19 residues. The germline gives CDR1 MGHRA, CDR2 YSYEKL. Trimming took 2 bases from V and 8 from J; bases not matched to a gene: 15. The CDR3 reads CASSQIRSRDRGPQEKLFF. Here the CDR3 DNA reads TGCGCCAGCAGCCAAATCCGATCCCGGGACAGGGGGCCACAAGAAAAACTGTTTTTT.

The rearrangement uses TRBV27 and TRBJ1-2, with D perhaps TRBD1 (6 bases). The CDR3 totals 14 residues. With 5 bases removed from V and 4 bases from J, the gap between germline ends came to 14 bases. Germline V gene data show CDR1 as MNHEY and CDR2 as SMNVEV (reference sequence). The CDR3 nucleotides are TGTGCCAGCAGTCCAGACAGGACTTTCTATGGCTACACCTTC. Protein: CASSPDRTFYGYTF.

J is TRBJ2-1 and V is TRBV4-1, with TRBD2 as a possible D gene (5 bases). The CDR3 totals 15 residues. Germline CDR1 is MGHRA and CDR2 is YSYEKL. Deletions cut 0 bases from V and 6 bases from J, with 12 bases between. The CDR3 region is CASSQDGRAGNEQFF. CDR3 DNA: TGCGCCAGCAGCCAAGATGGGCGGGCGGGCAATGAGCAGTTCTTC.

This clonotype appeared many times. V usage is TRBV7-3 and J usage is TRBJ2-3; 7 nucleotides align to TRBD1. The germline CDR1 and CDR2 sequences are SGHTA and FQGTGA. This CDR3 region has 14 residues. The V segment lost 7 bases and the J segment 2 bases; nucleotides outside the gene matches: 6. CDR3: CASTSGTVTDTQYF. CDR3 coding DNA: TGTGCCAGCACTTCCGGGACAGTCACAGATACGCAGTATTTT.

The rearrangement uses TRBV30 and TRBJ1-4; tentatively, D is TRBD1 (5 bases). CDR1 is GTSNPN and CDR2 is SVGIG in the germline V gene (reference sequence). This CDR3 has 11 residues. In DNA form, the CDR3 reads TGTGGGGACGTACTTAATGAAAAACTGTTTTTT. It specifies CGDVLNEKLFF.

This clonotype was counted many times. The chain combines TRBV6-1 with TRBJ1-2, with 7 positions matching TRBD1. The CDR3 contains 14 residues. Germline V gene data show CDR1 as MNHNS and CDR2 as SASEGT. The V and J ends lost 5 bases and 2 bases, in that order; junction bases with no gene match: 5. CDR3 bases: TGTGCCAGCAGTTACGCGGGACAGAACTATGGCTACACCTTC. Protein: CASSYAGQNYGYTF.

This clonotype was seen repeatedly, ten times or more. The V gene is TRBV2, the J gene TRBJ1-5; D possibly corresponds to TRBD1 (5 bases). This CDR3 region has 13 residues. V lost 4 bases, J lost 4 bases, and 8 bases lay in between. Germline values: CDR1 SNHLY, CDR2 FYNNEI. CDR3 region: CASSGQWNQPQHF. The CDR3 region has the DNA TGTGCCAGCAGTGGACAGTGGAATCAGCCCCAGCATTTT. Supplemented by reference TRBV2 and TRBJ1-5, the full variable domain reads EPEVTQTPSHQVTQMGQEVILRCVPISNHLYFYWYRQILGQKVEFLVSFYNNEISEKSEIFDDQFSVERPDGSNFTLKIRSTKLEDSAMYFCASSGQWNQPQHFGDGTRLSIL.

This clonotype appeared once. Likely a read error: the CDR3 ends without its conserved phenylalanine or tryptophan. The chain links TRBV5-5 to TRBJ1-5; 9 nucleotides agree with TRBD1. Germline CDR1 and CDR2: SGHKS and YYEKEE (reference sequence). V dropped 3 bases and J dropped 1; count of bases not matched to a gene: 2. This CDR3 has 15 amino acids. DNA of the CDR3: TGTGCCAGCAGCTCCGGACAGGGGAGCAATCAGCCCCAGCATTAT. Translated, it gives CASSSGQGSNQPQHY.

This clonotype was recorded at least ten times. The V call is TRBV15, the J call TRBJ1-2; D gene unclear. The CDR3 consists of 12 residues. V gave up 4 bases and J gave up 0 bases, with 3 bases separating them. In germline, CDR1 is LNHNV, CDR2 YYDKDF (reference sequence). The CDR3 reads CATSTTNYGYTF. As DNA, the CDR3 is TGTGCCACCAGCACCACTAACTATGGCTACACCTTC.

J is TRBJ1-1 and V is TRBV29-1; tentative D call: TRBD1 (6 bases). This CDR3 contains 9 residues. Germline V lookup: CDR1 SQVTM, CDR2 ANQGSEA. V lost 6 bases and J 12 bases, leaving 11 bases between the germline ends. In DNA, the CDR3 is TGCAGCGTCAACAGGGAAACTTTCTTT. Translating gives CSVNRETFF.

This clonotype was detected ten times or more. The chain joins TRBV3-1 to TRBJ1-2; 7 bases fit TRBD1. V dropped 0 bases and J dropped 12; count of bases not matched to a gene: 4. Germline CDR1 is LGHDT and CDR2 is YNNKEL (reference sequence). The CDR3 is 12 amino acids. The CDR3 protein is CASSQEGTDHTF. CDR3 coding DNA: TGTGCCAGCAGCCAAGAAGGGACAGATCACACCTTC.